This is a list of T cell receptor beta chains from one sample in a study of blood T cell repertoires in COVID-19. Libraries were prepared by immunoSEQ multiplex PCR; TCRdb keeps only in-frame clonotypes and omits some of them. This repertoire shows approximately 500,000 clones, over 75% found once; its top ten account for about 2%. Sequencing was carried out using PBMCs or T cells enriched from blood (not recorded which). The receptors were sampled from a woman aged 40 to 50 who had recovered from COVID-19. Each CDR3 is given with its conserved first and last residue. The D gene is left open where the match is weak. Some rows mark clone size as missing; the rest say once, few, many or name a class of expanded clone.

V gene,clone size,D gene,J gene,CDR3 DNA,CDR3 protein
TRBV28,NA,NA,TRBJ2-7,TGTGCCAGCAGTTTCGAACAGGGAATGAAGAACGAGCAGTACTTC,CASSFEQGMKNEQYF
TRBV19,once,NA,TRBJ1-5,TGTGCCAGCCTCCAGGGAGGGAAGGATCAGCCCCAGCATTTT,CASLQGGKDQPQHF
TRBV7-2,NA,NA,TRBJ2-1,TGTGCCAGCAGCTTAGACCCAGCGGCTGGTTTGGGGGAGCAGTTCTTC,CASSLDPAAGLGEQFF
TRBV2,NA,TRBD2,TRBJ2-1,TGTGCCAGCGCCGGGACTAGCGGGGTCTTCGGCTACAATGAGCAGTTCTTC,CASAGTSGVFGYNEQFF
TRBV28,NA,NA,TRBJ2-7,TGTGCCAGCGTGCGGTCTAGCACCTACGAGCAGTACTTC,CASVRSSTYEQYF
TRBV7-9,NA,TRBD2,TRBJ2-1,TGTGCCAGCAGCCCGCCCTCGGGACTAGCGGGAGCTCAGTCCAATGAGCAGTTCTTC,CASSPPSGLAGAQSNEQFF
TRBV7-9,NA,TRBD1,TRBJ1-6,TGTGCCAGCAGCTTAAGGCGGGACAGGGATTCACCCCTCCACTTT,CASSLRRDRDSPLHF
TRBV4-2,NA,NA,TRBJ1-1,TGTGCCAGCAGCCATCAGGGGAACACTGAAGCTTTCTTT,CASSHQGNTEAFF
TRBV11-2,NA,NA,TRBJ1-3,TGTGCCAGCAGCTTAATTTTGGCCGGAAACACCATATATTTT,CASSLILAGNTIYF
TRBV12-3/TRBV12-4,NA,NA,TRBJ1-1,TGTGCCAGCAGTTCCTATCCTGAAGCTTTCTTT,CASSSYPEAFF
TRBV4-3,NA,TRBD2,TRBJ2-3,TGCGCCAGCAGCCAAGGCGTGGCGGGAGGGATAAGCACAGATACGCAGTATTTT,CASSQGVAGGISTDTQYF
TRBV9,NA,TRBD2,TRBJ2-7,TGTGCCAGCAGCCATATAGCGGGAGGGAGCGAGCAGTACTTC,CASSHIAGGSEQYF
TRBV6-2/TRBV6-3,NA,TRBD1,TRBJ1-5,TGTGCCAGCAGTTACCGACAGGGTAGCAGCAATCAGCCCCAGCATTTT,CASSYRQGSSNQPQHF
TRBV10-3,NA,TRBD1,TRBJ1-1,TGTGCCATCGGAAAACAGGGGGCTACTGAAGCTTTCTTT,CAIGKQGATEAFF
TRBV7-2,NA,TRBD2,TRBJ2-7,TGTGCCAGCAGCTTATTGACTAGCGGGATTATTACGACGCAGTACTTC,CASSLLTSGIITTQYF
TRBV4-1,few,TRBD2,TRBJ2-7,TGCGCCAGCAGCCTAGATCGGACTAGCGGAGCCTACGAGCAGTACTTC,CASSLDRTSGAYEQYF
TRBV27,NA,NA,TRBJ2-3,TGTGCCAGCAGTTCGCTAGTTCATTTCGTTGATACGCAGTATTTT,CASSSLVHFVDTQYF
TRBV6-5,NA,TRBD1,TRBJ1-2,TGTGCCAGCAGGCAGGGGGCTTTTGGCTACACCTTC,CASRQGAFGYTF
TRBV12-2,NA,NA,TRBJ2-1,TGTGCAAGTCGCTTAGCCCGCAGCGGGAGGACGATCGAGGGGGGCAATGAGCAGTTCTTC,CASRLARSGRTIEGGNEQFF
TRBV15,NA,NA,TRBJ2-7,TGTGCCACCAGCACCCCGGGGTTTCTCAGCGAGCAGTACTTC,CATSTPGFLSEQYF
TRBV19,NA,NA,TRBJ1-6,TGTGCCAGTAGTATCTCCGGGACAAGCTACAATTCACCCCTCCACTTT,CASSISGTSYNSPLHF
TRBV4-2,NA,TRBD2,TRBJ2-5,TGTGCCAGCAGCCAAGAAGTTGGAGGACTAGCTCAGCCCCAGTACTTC,CASSQEVGGLAQPQYF
TRBV3-1/TRBV3-2,once,TRBD2,TRBJ2-1,TGTGCCAGCAGCCAAGAGGCTAGCGGCCCGGACCAGTTCTTC,CASSQEASGPDQFF
TRBV7-6,NA,TRBD2,TRBJ2-4,TGTGCCAGCAGCCCCACCCGACTAGCGGGAGACGCCACGTATAAAAACATTCAGTACTTC,CASSPTRLAGDATYKNIQYF
TRBV7-8,NA,NA,TRBJ1-1,TGTGCCAGCACAATCCAGGGGCATAACCGGCGTGAAGCTTTCTTT,CASTIQGHNRREAFF
TRBV6-5,NA,NA,TRBJ1-2,TGTGCCAGCAGTCTAACGGAAGGGGTCGGAGGCTACACCTTC,CASSLTEGVGGYTF
TRBV6-5,NA,TRBD2,TRBJ2-1,TGTGCCAGCAGGAAGCGGGAGGGGGGTTACAATGAGCAGTTCTTC,CASRKREGGYNEQFF
TRBV23-1,NA,TRBD1,TRBJ1-1,TGCGCCAGCAGTCCAGACAGGGACAGGGACTACATGAACACTGAAGCTTTCTTT,CASSPDRDRDYMNTEAFF
TRBV3-1/TRBV3-2,NA,NA,TRBJ1-3,TGTGCCAGCAGTCAGCAGGGATCTGGAAACACCATATATTTT,CASSQQGSGNTIYF
TRBV29-1,NA,NA,TRBJ2-7,TGCAGCGTTGATTCGTGGGGAACAGGGAGTTCCTACGAGCAGTACTTC,CSVDSWGTGSSYEQYF
TRBV1,NA,NA,TRBJ2-7,TGCACCAGCAGCCAAGGGGAGGGGCAGGAGATAAACGAGCAGTACTTC,CTSSQGEGQEINEQYF
TRBV6-4,NA,TRBD2,TRBJ2-1,TGTGCCAGCAGTGACTTAGCGGGAGTGGGCTCCTACAATGAGCAGTTCTTC,CASSDLAGVGSYNEQFF
TRBV5-1,NA,TRBD1,TRBJ2-3,TGCGCCAGCAGCGGATGGGGACAGCGCACAGATACGCAGTATTTT,CASSGWGQRTDTQYF
TRBV11-3,NA,TRBD1,TRBJ2-5,TGTGCCAGCAGCCCGGACAGGGGAGAGACCCAGTACTTC,CASSPDRGETQYF
TRBV6-1,NA,NA,TRBJ1-5,TGTGCCAGCAGTGACCTAGCGGGGGTGAACAATCAGCCCCAGCATTTT,CASSDLAGVNNQPQHF
TRBV7-2,NA,NA,TRBJ2-7,TGTGCCAGCAGCCCTGACTCCACCGGGAACGAGCAGTACTTC,CASSPDSTGNEQYF
TRBV4-3,NA,TRBD1,TRBJ1-4,TGCGCCAGCAGCCGCGGGACAGGGGGCAGGTTAGGTGAAAAACTGTTTTTT,CASSRGTGGRLGEKLFF
TRBV24-1,NA,NA,TRBJ2-5,TGTGCCACCCGCGGGACAGTCCAAGAGACCCAGTACTTC,CATRGTVQETQYF
TRBV11-2,few,NA,TRBJ1-1,TGTGCCAGCAGCGGGTCTTTTTATTTAGAGGGAAGAGCTTTCTTT,CASSGSFYLEGRAFF
TRBV7-2,NA,TRBD2,TRBJ2-1,TGTGCCAGCAGCTTTCGGCGGGAGGGCCGGTCCTACAATGAGCAGTTCTTC,CASSFRREGRSYNEQFF
TRBV29-1,NA,TRBD1,TRBJ1-2,TGCAGCGTTCTGGGACAGCCTAACTATGGCTACACCTTC,CSVLGQPNYGYTF
TRBV9,NA,NA,TRBJ2-2,TGTGCCAGCACCCCGCGTTCCGCGCCGAACACCGGGGAGCTGTTTTTT,CASTPRSAPNTGELFF
TRBV11-3,NA,NA,TRBJ2-1,TGTGCCAGCAGCTTAGCTTTTGGACAGAGGACTAATGAGCAGTTCTTC,CASSLAFGQRTNEQFF
TRBV27,once,NA,TRBJ2-7,TGTGCCAGCAGTTTAAAGCATAGCTCCTACGAGCAGTACTTC,CASSLKHSSYEQYF
TRBV19,NA,TRBD1,TRBJ1-1,TGTGCCAGTAACCTTCAGGGGGTGAACACTGAAGCTTTCTTT,CASNLQGVNTEAFF
TRBV7-8,NA,NA,TRBJ2-7,TGTGCCAGCAGTCAGATTCAGGGTACTGACGAGCAGTACTTC,CASSQIQGTDEQYF
TRBV27,NA,TRBD2,TRBJ2-7,TGTGCCAGCAGTTTATTAGCGGGAGATATTAACGAGCAGTACTTC,CASSLLAGDINEQYF
TRBV9,NA,TRBD2,TRBJ2-1,TGTGCCAGCAGCGTTTATTTAGGACTAGCGGGAGGGGATGAGCAGTTCTTC,CASSVYLGLAGGDEQFF
TRBV2,NA,NA,TRBJ1-1,TGTGCCAGCAGTGAAGACAGGGCGGTTCACACTGAAGCTTTCTTT,CASSEDRAVHTEAFF
TRBV4-3,NA,NA,TRBJ1-5,TGCGCCAGCAGCCAAGGGAGAGGGAACAATCAGCCCCAGCATTTT,CASSQGRGNNQPQHF
TRBV9,NA,NA,TRBJ2-5,TGTGCCAGCAGCGTAACGACAGCCGGGGGTAGTGAGACCCAGTACTTC,CASSVTTAGGSETQYF
TRBV19,NA,TRBD2,TRBJ2-1,TGTGCCAGTAGTGGGTCTAGCGGGAGAACCTACAATGAGCAGTTCTTC,CASSGSSGRTYNEQFF
TRBV18,NA,NA,TRBJ1-3,TGTGCCAGCTCACCTGGGAGCTCTGGAAACACCATATATTTT,CASSPGSSGNTIYF